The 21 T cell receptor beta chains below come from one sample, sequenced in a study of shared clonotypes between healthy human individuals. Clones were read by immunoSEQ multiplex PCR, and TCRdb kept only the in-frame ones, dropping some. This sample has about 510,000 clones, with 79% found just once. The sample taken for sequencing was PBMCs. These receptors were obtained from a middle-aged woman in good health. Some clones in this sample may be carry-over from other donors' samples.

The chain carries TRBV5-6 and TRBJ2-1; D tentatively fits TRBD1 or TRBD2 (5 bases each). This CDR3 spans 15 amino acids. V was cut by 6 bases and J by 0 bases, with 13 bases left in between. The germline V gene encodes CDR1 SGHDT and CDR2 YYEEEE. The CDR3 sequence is CASTSGTHSYNEQFF. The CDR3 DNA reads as TGTGCCAGCACGTCCGGGACCCACTCCTACAATGAGCAGTTCTTC. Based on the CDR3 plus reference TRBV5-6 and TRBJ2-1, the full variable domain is DAGVTQSPTHLIKTRGQQVTLRCSPKSGHDTVSWYQQALGQGPQFIFQYYEEEERQRGNFPDRFSGHQFPNYSSELNVNALLLGDSALYLCASTSGTHSYNEQFFGPGTRLTVL.

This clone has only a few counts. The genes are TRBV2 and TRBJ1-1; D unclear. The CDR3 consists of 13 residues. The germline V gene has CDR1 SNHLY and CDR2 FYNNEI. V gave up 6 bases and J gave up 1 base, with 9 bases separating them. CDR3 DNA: TGTGCCAGCAGAGCGACAAGGAACACTGAAGCTTTCTTT. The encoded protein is CASRATRNTEAFF.

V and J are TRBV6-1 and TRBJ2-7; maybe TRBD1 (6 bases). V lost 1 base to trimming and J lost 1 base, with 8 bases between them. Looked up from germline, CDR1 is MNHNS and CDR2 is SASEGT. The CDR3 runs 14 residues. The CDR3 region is CASSEGTDSYEQYF. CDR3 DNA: TGTGCCAGCAGTGAAGGGACAGATTCCTACGAGCAGTACTTC.

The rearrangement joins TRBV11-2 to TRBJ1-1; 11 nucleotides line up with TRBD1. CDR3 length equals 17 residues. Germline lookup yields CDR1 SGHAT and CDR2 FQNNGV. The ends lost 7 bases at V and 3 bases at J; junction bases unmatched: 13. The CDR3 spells CASTLTGTGGGDTEAFF. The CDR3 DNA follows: TGTGCCAGCACCCTTACCGGGACAGGGGGAGGGGACACTGAAGCTTTCTTT.

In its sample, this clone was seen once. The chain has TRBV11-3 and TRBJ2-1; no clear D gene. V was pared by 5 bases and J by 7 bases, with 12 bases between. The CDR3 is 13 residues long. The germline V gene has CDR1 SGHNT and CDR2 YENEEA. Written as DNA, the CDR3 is TGTGCCAGCAGCAACTCCTTTTGGAATGAGCAGTTCTTC. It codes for CASSNSFWNEQFF.

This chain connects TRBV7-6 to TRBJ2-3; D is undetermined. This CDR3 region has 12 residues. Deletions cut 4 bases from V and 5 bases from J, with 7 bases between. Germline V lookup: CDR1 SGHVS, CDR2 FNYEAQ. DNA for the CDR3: TGTGCCAGCAGCTCAACCAGAGATACGCAGTATTTT. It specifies CASSSTRDTQYF.

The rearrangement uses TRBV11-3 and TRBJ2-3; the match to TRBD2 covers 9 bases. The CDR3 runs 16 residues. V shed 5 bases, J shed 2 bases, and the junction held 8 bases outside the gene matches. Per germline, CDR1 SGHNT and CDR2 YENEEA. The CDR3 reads CASSPGLAGTTDTQYF. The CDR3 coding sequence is TGTGCCAGCAGCCCCGGGCTAGCGGGAACCACAGATACGCAGTATTTT. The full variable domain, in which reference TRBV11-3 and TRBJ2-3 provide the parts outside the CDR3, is EAGVVQSPRYKIIEKKQPVAFWCNPISGHNTLYWYLQNLGQGPELLIRYENEEAVDDSQLPKDRFSAERLKGVDSTLKIQPAELGDSAVYLCASSPGLAGTTDTQYFGPGTRLTVL.

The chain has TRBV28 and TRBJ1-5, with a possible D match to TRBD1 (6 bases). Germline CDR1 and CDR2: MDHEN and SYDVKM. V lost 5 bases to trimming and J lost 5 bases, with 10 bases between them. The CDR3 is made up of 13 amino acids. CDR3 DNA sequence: TGTGCCAGCAGTAATTACAGGGATCAGCCCCAGCATTTT. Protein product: CASSNYRDQPQHF. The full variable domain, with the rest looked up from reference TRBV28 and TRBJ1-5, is DVKVTQSSRYLVKRTGEKVFLECVQDMDHENMFWYRQDPGLGLRLIYFSYDVKMKEKGDIPEGYSVSREKKERFSLILESASTNQTSMYLCASSNYRDQPQHFGDGTRLSIL.

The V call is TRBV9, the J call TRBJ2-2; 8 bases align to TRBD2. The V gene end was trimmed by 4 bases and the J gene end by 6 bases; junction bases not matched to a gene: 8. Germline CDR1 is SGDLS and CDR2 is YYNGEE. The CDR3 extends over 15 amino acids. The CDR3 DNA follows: TGTGCCAGCAGCCCCCACAGCGGGAGCGCCGGGGAGCTGTTTTTT. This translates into CASSPHSGSAGELFF.

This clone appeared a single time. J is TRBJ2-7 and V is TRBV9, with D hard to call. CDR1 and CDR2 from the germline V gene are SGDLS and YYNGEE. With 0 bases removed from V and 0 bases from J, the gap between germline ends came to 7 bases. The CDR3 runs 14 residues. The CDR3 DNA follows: TGTGCCAGCAGCGTAGAAAGCGTCTCCTACGAGCAGTACTTC. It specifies CASSVESVSYEQYF.

The CDR3 sequence is CASSVEPGSTDTQYF. In DNA form, the CDR3 reads TGTGCCAGCAGCGTAGAGCCGGGCTCAACAGATACGCAGTATTTT. The chain uses TRBV9 and TRBJ2-3; D is ambiguous. CDR3 length: 15 residues. CDR1 SGDLS and CDR2 YYNGEE come from the germline V gene. Trimming stripped 0 bases from V and 3 bases from J, with 11 bases between.

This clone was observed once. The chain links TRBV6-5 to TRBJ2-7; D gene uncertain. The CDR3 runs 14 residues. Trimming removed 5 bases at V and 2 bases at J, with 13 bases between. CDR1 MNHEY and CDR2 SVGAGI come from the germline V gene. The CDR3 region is CASSPTGPTYEQYF. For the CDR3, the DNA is TGTGCCAGCAGTCCGACCGGGCCGACCTACGAGCAGTACTTC.

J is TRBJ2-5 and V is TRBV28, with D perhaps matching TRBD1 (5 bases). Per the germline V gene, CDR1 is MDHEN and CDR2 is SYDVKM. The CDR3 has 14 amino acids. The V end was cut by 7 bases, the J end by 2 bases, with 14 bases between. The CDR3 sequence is CASKGYPSQETQYF. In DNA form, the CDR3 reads TGTGCCAGCAAGGGGTACCCCAGTCAAGAGACCCAGTACTTC.

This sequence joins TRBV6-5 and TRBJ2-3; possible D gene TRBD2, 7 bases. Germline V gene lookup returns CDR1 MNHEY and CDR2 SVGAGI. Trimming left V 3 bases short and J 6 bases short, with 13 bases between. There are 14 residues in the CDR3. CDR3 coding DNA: TGTGCCAGCAGTTATGGGGGGAGGGGGGATACGCAGTATTTT. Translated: CASSYGGRGDTQYF.

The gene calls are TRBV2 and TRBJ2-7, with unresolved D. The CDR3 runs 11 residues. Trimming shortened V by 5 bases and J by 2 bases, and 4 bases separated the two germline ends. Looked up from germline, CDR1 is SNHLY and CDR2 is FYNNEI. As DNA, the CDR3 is TGTGCCAGCAGTTTAACCTACGAGCAGTACTTC. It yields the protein CASSLTYEQYF.

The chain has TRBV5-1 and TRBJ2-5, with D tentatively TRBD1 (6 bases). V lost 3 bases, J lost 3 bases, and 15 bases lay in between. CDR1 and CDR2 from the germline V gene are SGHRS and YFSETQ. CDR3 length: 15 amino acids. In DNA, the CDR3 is TGCGCCAGCAGCTCAGGGGCCGGGGCGGAAGAGACCCAGTACTTC. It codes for CASSSGAGAEETQYF.

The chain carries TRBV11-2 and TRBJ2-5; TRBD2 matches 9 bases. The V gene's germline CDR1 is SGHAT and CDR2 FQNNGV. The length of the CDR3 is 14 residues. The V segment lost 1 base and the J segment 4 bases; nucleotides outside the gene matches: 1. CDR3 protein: CASSLGTSAETQYF. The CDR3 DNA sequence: TGTGCCAGCAGCTTAGGGACTAGCGCAGAGACCCAGTACTTC.

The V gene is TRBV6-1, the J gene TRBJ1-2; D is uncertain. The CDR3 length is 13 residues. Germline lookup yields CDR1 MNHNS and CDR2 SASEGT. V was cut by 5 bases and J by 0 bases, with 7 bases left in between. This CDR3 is CASSPEANYGYTF. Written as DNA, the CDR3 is TGTGCCAGCAGTCCGGAAGCTAACTATGGCTACACCTTC.

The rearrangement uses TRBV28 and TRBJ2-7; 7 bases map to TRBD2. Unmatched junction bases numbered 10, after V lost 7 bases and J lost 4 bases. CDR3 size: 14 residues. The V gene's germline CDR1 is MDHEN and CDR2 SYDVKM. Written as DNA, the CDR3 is TGTGCCAGCACACGAGGACTAGTGGGGTACGAGCAGTACTTC. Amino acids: CASTRGLVGYEQYF. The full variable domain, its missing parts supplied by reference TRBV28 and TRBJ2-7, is DVKVTQSSRYLVKRTGEKVFLECVQDMDHENMFWYRQDPGLGLRLIYFSYDVKMKEKGDIPEGYSVSREKKERFSLILESASTNQTSMYLCASTRGLVGYEQYFGPGTRLTVT.

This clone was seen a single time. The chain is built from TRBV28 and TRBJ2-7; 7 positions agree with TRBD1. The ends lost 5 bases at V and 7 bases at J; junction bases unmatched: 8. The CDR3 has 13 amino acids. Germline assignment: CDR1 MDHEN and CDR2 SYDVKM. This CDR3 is CASSPDRLGEQYF. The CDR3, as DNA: TGTGCCAGCAGTCCGGACAGGCTTGGGGAGCAGTACTTC.

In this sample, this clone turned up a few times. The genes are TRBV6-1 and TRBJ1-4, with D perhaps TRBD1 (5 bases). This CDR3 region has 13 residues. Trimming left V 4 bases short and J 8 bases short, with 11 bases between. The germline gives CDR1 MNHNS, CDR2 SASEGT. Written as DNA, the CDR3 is TGTGCCAGCAGTGTCAGGGTTCGGGAAAAACTGTTTTTT. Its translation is CASSVRVREKLFF.